A selection of T cell receptor beta chains follows, all from one sample in a study of early T cells in non-severe SARS-CoV-2 infection. TCRdb processed the 5' RACE reads anew with MiXCR; each CDR3 protein has one entry. Here the sample spans fewer than 80,000 distinct CDR3 sequences, about 4.9% being singletons. Sequencing was performed on whole blood, taken at baseline. The receptors originated from an adult who was a healthcare worker with PCR-confirmed SARS-CoV-2 infection or an uninfected control (not recorded which). The donor label of this sample is uncertain. CDR3s include the opening cysteine and the closing phenylalanine or tryptophan. The D gene is left open where the match is weak. Some rows have no size entry. The others give once, few or many, or a class for an expanded clone.

d_gene | abundance | j_gene | v_gene | CDR3nt | CDR3aa
- | - | TRBJ2-7 | TRBV9 | TGTGCCAGCAGCGTGGGTAGGGACATCGCCTACGAGCAGTACTTC | CASSVGRDIAYEQYF
- | many | TRBJ2-7 | TRBV12-3/TRBV12-4 | TGTGCCAGCAGTTTGGCACGGGTCGAGCAGTACTTC | CASSLARVEQYF
- | - | TRBJ2-7 | TRBV6-5 | TGTGCCAGCAGGACCCTAGCGTTTCCTCATCTAGAGCAGTACTTC | CASRTLAFPHLEQYF
TRBD1 | few | TRBJ1-1 | TRBV7-9 | TGTGCCAGCAGCCATGGGGACAGGAACACTGAAGCTTTCTTT | CASSHGDRNTEAFF
- | many | TRBJ2-1 | TRBV4-2 | TGTGCCAGCAGCACCCGCAGGGCAGCCGGGTCCTACAATGAGCAGTTCTTC | CASSTRRAAGSYNEQFF
- | few | TRBJ2-7 | TRBV27 | TGTGCCAGCAGTTCTTTTGTGGAGCAGTACTTC | CASSSFVEQYF
TRBD1 | many | TRBJ1-1 | TRBV10-3 | TGTGCCATCAAGGGCTCGACAGGGGAGGGGACTGAAGCTTTCTTT | CAIKGSTGEGTEAFF
- | few | TRBJ2-3 | TRBV20-1 | TGCAGTGTTCGATTCCCCACAGATACGCAGTATTTT | CSVRFPTDTQYF
- | - | TRBJ2-4 | TRBV3-1 | TGTGCCAGCAGCCAAGACGACCAGGGATGGGTTGCCAAAAACATTCAGTACTTC | CASSQDDQGWVAKNIQYF
TRBD1 | medium-sized | TRBJ2-7 | TRBV12-3/TRBV12-4 | TGTGCCAGCAACGCACAGGGGGGCCTCTCCTACGAGCAGTACTTC | CASNAQGGLSYEQYF
- | - | TRBJ2-3 | TRBV7-9 | TGTGCCAGCAGCCTGACTAACAGGGACACAGATACGCAGTATTTT | CASSLTNRDTDTQYF
- | - | TRBJ2-7 | TRBV7-2 | TGTGCCAGCAGCTTAGCCGGGCCGGCCCCCTACGAGCAGTACTTC | CASSLAGPAPYEQYF
- | many | TRBJ2-7 | TRBV27 | TGTGCCAGCAGACCCGCGGGGGCACTCTACGAGCAGTACTTC | CASRPAGALYEQYF
- | many | TRBJ2-1 | TRBV12-3/TRBV12-4 | TGTGCCAGCAGTTTACGGAGCAGGTGGGGGCAGTTCTTC | CASSLRSRWGQFF
- | many | TRBJ2-7 | TRBV19 | TGTGCCAGTAGCTCACCGGGTGGGAGCTCCTACGAGCAGTACTTC | CASSSPGGSSYEQYF
TRBD1 | few | TRBJ1-2 | TRBV20-1 | TGCAGTGCACGACAGGGGGCGGAATCAAGTGGCTACACCTTC | CSARQGAESSGYTF
- | many | TRBJ1-2 | TRBV6-1 | TGTGCCAGCAGTGAAGCAGGAAACTATGGCTACACCTTC | CASSEAGNYGYTF
- | many | TRBJ2-7 | TRBV5-1 | TGCGCCAGCAGCTCTACTATTGGCTACGAGCAGTACTTC | CASSSTIGYEQYF
- | many | TRBJ2-5 | TRBV21-1 | TGTGCCAGCAGCAAGAGGGGGTTGGGACCGGTGGCAGGGACCCAGTACTTC | CASSKRGLGPVAGTQYF
TRBD1 | many | TRBJ1-5 | TRBV5-1 | TGCGCCAGCAGCGCAGACAGGGACCAGCCCCAGCATTTT | CASSADRDQPQHF
- | many | TRBJ2-5 | TRBV28 | TGTGCCAGCAGGCCCGGACTATCCCAAGAGACCCAGTACTTC | CASRPGLSQETQYF
TRBD2 | - | TRBJ2-7 | TRBV10-3 | TGTGCCATCGGTGGGCTAGCGGGGGAGTACGAGCAGTACTTC | CAIGGLAGEYEQYF
- | few | TRBJ1-4 | TRBV7-9 | TGTGCCAGCAGCTTTGGGACGACAACTAATGAAAAACTGTTTTTT | CASSFGTTTNEKLFF
TRBD1 | many | TRBJ1-1 | TRBV4-3 | TGCGCCAGCAGCCAAGGGGACAGGGTCTCAACTGAAGCTTTCTTT | CASSQGDRVSTEAFF
- | many | TRBJ2-3 | TRBV15 | TGTGCCACCAGCAGAGAGGGAGGAAGCACAGATACGCAGTATTTT | CATSREGGSTDTQYF
- | - | TRBJ1-2 | TRBV28 | TGTGCCAGCAGTCTCGAAACCCATGGCTACACCTTC | CASSLETHGYTF
- | - | TRBJ2-1 | TRBV28 | TGTGCCAGCAGTTTCCTGGACAGCGCGTTATACAATGAGCAGTTCTTC | CASSFLDSALYNEQFF
- | many | TRBJ2-7 | TRBV10-1 | TGCGCCAGCAGTGATGTGGACCTAATCTACGAGCAGTACTTC | CASSDVDLIYEQYF
- | few | TRBJ2-7 | TRBV7-9 | TGTGCCAGCAGCAGCGAACAGGGTACTCGGATCTACGAGCAGTACTTC | CASSSEQGTRIYEQYF
- | - | TRBJ2-7 | TRBV11-1 | TGTGCCAGCAGCTTAGCCGGGACCCCTAGCTCCTACGAGCAGTACTTC | CASSLAGTPSSYEQYF
TRBD1 | many | TRBJ2-5 | TRBV3-1 | TGTGCCAGCAGCCGACGGACAGGGGGCGGAGAGACCCAGTACTTC | CASSRRTGGGETQYF
- | - | TRBJ1-2 | TRBV7-6 | TGTGCCAGCAGCTTCGGTACCGGCTATGGCTACACCTTC | CASSFGTGYGYTF
TRBD2 | - | TRBJ2-1 | TRBV11-2 | TGTGCCAGCAGCTTAGTATCGGGGGGGCAGTTCTTC | CASSLVSGGQFF
- | few | TRBJ2-7 | TRBV29-1 | TGCAGCGCCCGGGCCGGACAGAACTACGAGCAGTACTTC | CSARAGQNYEQYF
- | many | TRBJ2-7 | TRBV7-6 | TGTGCCAGCAGCTTATACGGTTACGAGCAGTACTTC | CASSLYGYEQYF
- | few | TRBJ1-4 | TRBV14 | TGTGCCAGCAGCCAAGATCTGAGCGAAAAACTGTTTTTT | CASSQDLSEKLFF
- | - | TRBJ2-1 | TRBV11-2 | TGTGCCAGCAGCGCCTGTGGGCCATGCGAGCAGTTCTTC | CASSACGPCEQFF
TRBD1 | many | TRBJ2-2 | TRBV7-3 | TGTGCCAGCAGCCCCGGGACAGCGAACACCGGGGAGCTGTTTTTT | CASSPGTANTGELFF
- | many | TRBJ2-1 | TRBV5-5 | TGTGCCAGCAGCTTGGTTGTGGGCAGGGTAAACAATGAGCAGTTCTTC | CASSLVVGRVNNEQFF
TRBD2 | few | TRBJ2-1 | TRBV6-4 | TGTGCCAGCAGTGACTCTAGCGGGGGTGATTACAATGAGCAGTTCTTC | CASSDSSGGDYNEQFF
- | - | TRBJ1-4 | TRBV7-9 | TGTGCCAGCAGCTTAGTTCCAGGGATTAATGAAAAACTGTTTTTT | CASSLVPGINEKLFF
- | few | TRBJ2-5 | TRBV7-9 | TGTGCCAGCAGCTTAGGGGGGCGAGGGGCCCAAGAGACCCAGTACTTC | CASSLGGRGAQETQYF
TRBD1 | many | TRBJ2-1 | TRBV2 | TGTGCCAGCGGTGCCCAGGGGGCGCGCGAGCAGTTCTTC | CASGAQGAREQFF
- | - | TRBJ1-4 | TRBV6-6 | TGTGCCAGCAGCAAGACTAATGAAAAACTGTTTTTT | CASSKTNEKLFF
TRBD1 | many | TRBJ2-7 | TRBV29-1 | TGCAGCGTTGAAGAGAAGGGACAGGCCCTCTACGAGCAGTACTTC | CSVEEKGQALYEQYF
- | many | TRBJ2-5 | TRBV24-1 | TGTGCCACCAGTGACAGGATCCAAGAGACCCAGTACTTC | CATSDRIQETQYF
TRBD2 | few | TRBJ2-5 | TRBV9 | TGTGCCAGCAGCGAGGAAGCGGGGGGCGGTGAGACCCAGTACTTC | CASSEEAGGGETQYF
- | few | TRBJ2-7 | TRBV6-2/TRBV6-3 | TGTGCCAGCAGTTACTCGAGGCGAGGAGAATTTGCCTACGAGCAGTACTTC | CASSYSRRGEFAYEQYF
- | - | TRBJ2-5 | TRBV5-5 | TGTGCCAGCAGCTTTCCAGAGTACCAAGAGACCCAGTACTTC | CASSFPEYQETQYF
- | many | TRBJ2-7 | TRBV10-3 | TGTGCCATCAGTGCCACGAGGACCCCTAGCTCCTACGAGCAGTACTTC | CAISATRTPSSYEQYF
TRBD2 | - | TRBJ2-3 | TRBV15 | TGTGCCACCCGGGGGGCAGATACGCAGTATTTT | CATRGADTQYF
TRBD2 | - | TRBJ2-7 | TRBV27 | TGTGCCAGCAGTTTTAAGGGGAGGGACGAGCAGTACTTC | CASSFKGRDEQYF
TRBD2 | many | TRBJ2-1 | TRBV19 | TGTGCCAGTAGTATAGCGAGCGGGGACCCCAAAAATGAGCAGTTCTTC | CASSIASGDPKNEQFF
- | - | TRBJ1-3 | TRBV9 | TGTGCCAGCAGCGTAGCAGGATCTGGAAACACCATATATTTT | CASSVAGSGNTIYF
- | few | TRBJ2-7 | TRBV10-2 | TGCGCCAGCAGTGACAGCTCTTCCTACGAGCAGTACTTC | CASSDSSSYEQYF
TRBD1 | many | TRBJ1-1 | TRBV5-1 | TGCGCCAGCAGCGCGGACAGGGGCGACGAAGCTTTCTTT | CASSADRGDEAFF
- | - | TRBJ1-1 | TRBV11-1 | TGTGCCAGCAGCTCGGGGCGACCCGAAGCTTTCTTT | CASSSGRPEAFF
TRBD1 | few | TRBJ1-5 | TRBV10-3 | TGTGCCATCAGTGAAGGGACAGAGGGGCAGCCCCAGCATTTT | CAISEGTEGQPQHF